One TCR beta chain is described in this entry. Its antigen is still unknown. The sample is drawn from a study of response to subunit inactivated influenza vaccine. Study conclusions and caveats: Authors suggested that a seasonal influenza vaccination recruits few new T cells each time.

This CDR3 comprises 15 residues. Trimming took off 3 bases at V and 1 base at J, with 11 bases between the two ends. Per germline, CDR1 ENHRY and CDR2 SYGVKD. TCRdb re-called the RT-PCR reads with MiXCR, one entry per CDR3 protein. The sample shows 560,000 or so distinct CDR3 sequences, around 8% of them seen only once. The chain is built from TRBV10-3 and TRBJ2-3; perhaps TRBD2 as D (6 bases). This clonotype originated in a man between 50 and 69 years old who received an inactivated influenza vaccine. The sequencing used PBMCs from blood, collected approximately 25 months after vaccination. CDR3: CAISDRRGRTDTQYF. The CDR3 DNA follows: TGTGCCATCAGTGATCGGCGGGGCCGCACAGATACGCAGTATTTT.